This TCR beta chain came from a study of shared clonotypes between healthy human individuals. The ends were cut back, 5 bases at V and 1 base at J, with 11 bases in the middle. CDR1 and CDR2 (germline): SNHLY, FYNNEI. The CDR3 is made up of 14 amino acids. As concerns this clone: Antigen: not known.

The assay was immunoSEQ multiplex PCR, and TCRdb's table has in-frame clones only and misses some. In the table there are 550,000 to 700,000 clones, 55% to 85% of which are singletons. Study results and caveats: Sample collection involved blood only; tissue repertoires are likely different.

Naive CD4+ cells were CD45RA-selected; the remaining cells were memory. The receptor's source is a woman in her thirties in good health. Sequencing was done on a sample of memory CD4+ T cells sorted from blood. Stated subset: CD45RA-negative fraction. The rearrangement links TRBV2 to TRBJ1-1; D gene uncertain. This CDR3 reads CASSWLDENTEAFF. The DNA of the CDR3 is TGTGCCAGCAGTTGGCTCGACGAGAACACTGAAGCTTTCTTT.